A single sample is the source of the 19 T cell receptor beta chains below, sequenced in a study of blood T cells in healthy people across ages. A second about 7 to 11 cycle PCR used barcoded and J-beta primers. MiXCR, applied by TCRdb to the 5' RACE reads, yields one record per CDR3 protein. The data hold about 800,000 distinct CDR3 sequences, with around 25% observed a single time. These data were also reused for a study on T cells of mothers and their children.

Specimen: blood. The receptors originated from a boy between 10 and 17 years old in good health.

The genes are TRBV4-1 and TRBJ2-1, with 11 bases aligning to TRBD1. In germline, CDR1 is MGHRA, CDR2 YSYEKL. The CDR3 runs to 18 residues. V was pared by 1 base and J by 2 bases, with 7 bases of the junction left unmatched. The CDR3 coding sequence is TGCGCCAGCAGCCAAGTCCTAGCGGGACAGGGGGCCTACAATGAGCAGTTCTTC. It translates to CASSQVLAGQGAYNEQFF.

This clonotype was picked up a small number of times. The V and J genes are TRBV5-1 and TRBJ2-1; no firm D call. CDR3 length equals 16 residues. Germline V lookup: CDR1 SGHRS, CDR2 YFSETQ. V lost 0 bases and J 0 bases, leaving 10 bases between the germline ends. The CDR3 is CASSLDGASSYNEQFF. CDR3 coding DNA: TGCGCCAGCAGCTTGGACGGAGCTAGCTCCTACAATGAGCAGTTCTTC.

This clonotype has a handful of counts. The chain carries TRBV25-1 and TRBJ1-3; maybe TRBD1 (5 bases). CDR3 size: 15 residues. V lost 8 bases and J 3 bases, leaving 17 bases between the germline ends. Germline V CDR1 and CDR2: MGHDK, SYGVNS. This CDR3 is CASVEPGPGGNTIYF. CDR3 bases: TGTGCCAGCGTAGAACCGGGACCGGGTGGAAACACCATATATTTT. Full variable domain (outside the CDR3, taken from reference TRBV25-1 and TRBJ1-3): EADIYQTPRYLVIGTGKKITLECSQTMGHDKMYWYQQDPGMELHLIHYSYGVNSTEKGDLSSESTVSRIRTEHFPLTLESARPSHTSQYLCASVEPGPGGNTIYFGEGSWLTVV.

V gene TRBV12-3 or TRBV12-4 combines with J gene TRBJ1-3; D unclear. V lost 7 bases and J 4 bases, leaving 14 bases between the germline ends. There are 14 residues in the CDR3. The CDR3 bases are TGTGCCAGCACCTATGAGCTTCGAGGAAACACCATATATTTT. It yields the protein CASTYELRGNTIYF.

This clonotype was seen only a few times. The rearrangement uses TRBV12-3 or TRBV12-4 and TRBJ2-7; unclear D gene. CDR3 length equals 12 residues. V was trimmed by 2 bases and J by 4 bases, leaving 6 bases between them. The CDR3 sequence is CASSLMPYEQYF. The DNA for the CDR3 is TGTGCCAGCAGTTTAATGCCATACGAGCAGTACTTC.

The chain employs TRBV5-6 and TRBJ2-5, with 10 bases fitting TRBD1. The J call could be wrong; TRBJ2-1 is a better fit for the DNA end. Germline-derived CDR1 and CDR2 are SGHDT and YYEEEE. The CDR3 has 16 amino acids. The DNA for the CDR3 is TGTGCCAGCAGAAAAGACAGGGGGCGTGTTTACAATGAGCAGTTCTTC. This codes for CASRKDRGRVYNEQFF.

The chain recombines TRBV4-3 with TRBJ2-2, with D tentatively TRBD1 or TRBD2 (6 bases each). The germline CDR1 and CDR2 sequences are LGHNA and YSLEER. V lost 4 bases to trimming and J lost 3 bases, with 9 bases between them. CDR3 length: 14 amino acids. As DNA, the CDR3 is TGCGCCAGCAGCCGGGGGGCGGACACCGGGGAGCTGTTTTTT. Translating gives CASSRGADTGELFF.

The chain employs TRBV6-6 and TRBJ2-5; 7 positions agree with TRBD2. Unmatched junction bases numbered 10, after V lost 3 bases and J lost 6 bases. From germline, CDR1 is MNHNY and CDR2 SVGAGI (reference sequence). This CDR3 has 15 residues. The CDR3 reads CASSYNEGGSKTQYF. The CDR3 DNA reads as TGTGCCAGCAGTTATAATGAGGGCGGGAGTAAGACCCAGTACTTC.

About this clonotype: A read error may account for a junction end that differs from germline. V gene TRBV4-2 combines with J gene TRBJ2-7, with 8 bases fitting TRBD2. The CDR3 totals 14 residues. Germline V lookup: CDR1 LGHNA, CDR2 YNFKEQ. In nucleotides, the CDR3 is TGTGCCAGCAGCCAAGAACTAGCGGTCCCTAGTAGGTTCTTC. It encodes CASSQELAVPSRFF.

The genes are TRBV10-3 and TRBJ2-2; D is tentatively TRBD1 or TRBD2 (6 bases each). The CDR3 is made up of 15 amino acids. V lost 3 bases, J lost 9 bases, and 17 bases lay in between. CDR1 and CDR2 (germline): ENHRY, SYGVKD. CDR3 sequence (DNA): TGTGCCATCAGTGACCCTATTTCCGGGGGCTGGGAGCTGTTTTTT. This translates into CAISDPISGGWELFF.

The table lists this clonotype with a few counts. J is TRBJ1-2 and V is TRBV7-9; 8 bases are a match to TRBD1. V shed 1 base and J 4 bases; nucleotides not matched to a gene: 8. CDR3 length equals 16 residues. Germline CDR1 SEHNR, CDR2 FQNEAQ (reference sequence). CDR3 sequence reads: CASSLDRRQGIYGYTF. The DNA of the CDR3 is TGTGCCAGCAGCTTAGATCGACGACAGGGGATCTATGGCTACACCTTC.

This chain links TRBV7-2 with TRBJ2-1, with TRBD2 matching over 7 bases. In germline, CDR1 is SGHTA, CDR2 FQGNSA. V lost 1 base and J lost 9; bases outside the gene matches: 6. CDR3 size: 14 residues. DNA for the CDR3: TGTGCCAGCAGCTTAGAGGGACTAAGGGGTGAGCAGTTCTTC. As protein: CASSLEGLRGEQFF.

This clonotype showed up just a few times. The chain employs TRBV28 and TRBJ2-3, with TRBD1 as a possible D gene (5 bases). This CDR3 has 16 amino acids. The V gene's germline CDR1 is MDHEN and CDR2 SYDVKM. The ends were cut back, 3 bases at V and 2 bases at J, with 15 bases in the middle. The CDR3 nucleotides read TGTGCCAGCAGTTTTCTCGACAGAGCTCTCACAGATACGCAGTATTTT. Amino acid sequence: CASSFLDRALTDTQYF.

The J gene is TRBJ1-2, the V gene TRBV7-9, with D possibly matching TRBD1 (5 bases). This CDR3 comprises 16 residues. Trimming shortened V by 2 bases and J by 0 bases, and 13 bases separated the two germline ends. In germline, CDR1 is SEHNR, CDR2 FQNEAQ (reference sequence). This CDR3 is CASSLLETRANYGYTF. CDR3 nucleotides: TGTGCCAGCAGCTTACTAGAGACCAGGGCTAACTATGGCTACACCTTC.

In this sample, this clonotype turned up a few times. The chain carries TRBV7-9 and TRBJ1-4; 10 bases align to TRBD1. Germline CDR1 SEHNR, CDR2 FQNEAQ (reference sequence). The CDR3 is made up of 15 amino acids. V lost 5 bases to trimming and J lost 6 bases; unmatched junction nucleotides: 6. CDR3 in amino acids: CASSPWTGGDEKLFF. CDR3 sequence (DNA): TGTGCCAGCAGCCCCTGGACAGGGGGAGATGAAAAACTGTTTTTT.

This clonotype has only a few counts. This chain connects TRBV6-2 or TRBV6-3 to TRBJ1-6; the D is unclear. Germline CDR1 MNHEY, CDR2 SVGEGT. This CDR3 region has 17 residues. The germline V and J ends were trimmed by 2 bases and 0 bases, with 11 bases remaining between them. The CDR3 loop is CASSYVDWSSYNSPLHF. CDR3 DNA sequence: TGTGCCAGCAGTTACGTAGACTGGAGCTCCTATAATTCACCCCTCCACTTT.

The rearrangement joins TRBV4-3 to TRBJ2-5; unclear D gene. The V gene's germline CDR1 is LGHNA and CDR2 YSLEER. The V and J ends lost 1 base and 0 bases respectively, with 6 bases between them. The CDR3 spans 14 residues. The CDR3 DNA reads TGCGCCAGCAGCCAAGCTGCTAACCAAGAGACCCAGTACTTC. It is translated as CASSQAANQETQYF.

The CDR3: CASRRPSGTYSSYEQYF. The CDR3 bases are TGTGCCAGCAGACGCCCTTCCGGGACCTACAGCTCCTACGAGCAGTACTTC. The rearrangement uses TRBV27 and TRBJ2-7; D is tentatively TRBD1 or TRBD2 (5 bases each). The germline CDR1 and CDR2 sequences are MNHEY and SMNVEV (reference sequence). The CDR3 runs to 17 residues. The ends were cut back, 6 bases at V and 0 bases at J, with 21 bases in the middle.

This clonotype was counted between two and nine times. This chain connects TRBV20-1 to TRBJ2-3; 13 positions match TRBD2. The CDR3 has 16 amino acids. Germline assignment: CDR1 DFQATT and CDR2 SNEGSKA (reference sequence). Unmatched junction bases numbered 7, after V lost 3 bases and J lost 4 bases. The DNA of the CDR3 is TGCAGTGCTAGCTTCGGGACTAGCGGGACGTCAGATACGCAGTATTTT. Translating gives CSASFGTSGTSDTQYF.